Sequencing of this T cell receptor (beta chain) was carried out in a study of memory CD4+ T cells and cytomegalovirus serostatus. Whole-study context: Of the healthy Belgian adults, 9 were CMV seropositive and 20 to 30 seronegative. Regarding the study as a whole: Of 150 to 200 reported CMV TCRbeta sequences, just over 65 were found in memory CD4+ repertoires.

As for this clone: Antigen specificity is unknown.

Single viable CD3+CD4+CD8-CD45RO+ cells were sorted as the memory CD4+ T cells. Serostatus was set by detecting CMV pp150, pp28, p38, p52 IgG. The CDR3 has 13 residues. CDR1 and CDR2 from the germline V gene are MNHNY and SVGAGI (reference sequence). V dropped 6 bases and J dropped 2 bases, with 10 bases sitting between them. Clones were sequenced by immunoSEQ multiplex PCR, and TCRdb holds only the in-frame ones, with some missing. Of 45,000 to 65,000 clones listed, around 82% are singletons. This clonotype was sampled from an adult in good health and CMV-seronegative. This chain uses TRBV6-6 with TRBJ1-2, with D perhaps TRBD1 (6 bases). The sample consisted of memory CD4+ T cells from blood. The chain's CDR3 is CASSPRGNYGYTF. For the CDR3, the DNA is TGTGCCAGCAGCCCCAGGGGAAACTATGGCTACACCTTC.